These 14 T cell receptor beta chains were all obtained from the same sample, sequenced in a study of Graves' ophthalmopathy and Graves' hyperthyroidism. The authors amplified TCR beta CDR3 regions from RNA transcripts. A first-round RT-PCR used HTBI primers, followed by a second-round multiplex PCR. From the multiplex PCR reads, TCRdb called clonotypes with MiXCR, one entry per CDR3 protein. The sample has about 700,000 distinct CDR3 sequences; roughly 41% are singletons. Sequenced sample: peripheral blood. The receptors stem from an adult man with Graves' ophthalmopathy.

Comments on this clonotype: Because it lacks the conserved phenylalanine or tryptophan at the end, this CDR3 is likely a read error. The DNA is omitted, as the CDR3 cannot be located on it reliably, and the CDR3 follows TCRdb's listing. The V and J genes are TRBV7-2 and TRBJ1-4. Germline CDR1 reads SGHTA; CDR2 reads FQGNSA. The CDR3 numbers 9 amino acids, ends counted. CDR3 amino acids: CASSRLVGN.

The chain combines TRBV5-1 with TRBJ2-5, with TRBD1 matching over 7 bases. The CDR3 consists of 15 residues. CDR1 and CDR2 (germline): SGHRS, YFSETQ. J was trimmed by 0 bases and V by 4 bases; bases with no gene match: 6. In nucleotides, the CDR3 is TGCGCCAGCAGCGGAGCGACAGGGAACCAAGAGACCCAGTACTTC. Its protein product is CASSGATGNQETQYF.

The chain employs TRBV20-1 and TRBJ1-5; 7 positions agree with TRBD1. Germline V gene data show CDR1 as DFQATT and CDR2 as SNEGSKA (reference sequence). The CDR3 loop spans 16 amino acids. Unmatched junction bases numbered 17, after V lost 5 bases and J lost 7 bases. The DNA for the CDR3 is TGCAGTGCTTGGGGTGGTGGACAGGAATTCCGCCAGCCCCAGCATTTT. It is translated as CSAWGGGQEFRQPQHF.

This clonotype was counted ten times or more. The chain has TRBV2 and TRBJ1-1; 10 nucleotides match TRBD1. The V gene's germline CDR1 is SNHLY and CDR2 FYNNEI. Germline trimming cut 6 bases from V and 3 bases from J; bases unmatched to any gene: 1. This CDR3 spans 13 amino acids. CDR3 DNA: TGTGCCAGCAGAGGGACAGGGGACACTGAAGCTTTCTTT. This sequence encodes CASRGTGDTEAFF.

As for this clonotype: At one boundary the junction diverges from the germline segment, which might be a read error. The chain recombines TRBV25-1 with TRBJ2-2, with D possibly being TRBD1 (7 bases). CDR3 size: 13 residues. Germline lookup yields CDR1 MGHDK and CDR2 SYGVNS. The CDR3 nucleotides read TGTGCCAGCCAGACAGGGTCCACCGGGGGGCTGTTTTTT. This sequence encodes CASQTGSTGGLFF.

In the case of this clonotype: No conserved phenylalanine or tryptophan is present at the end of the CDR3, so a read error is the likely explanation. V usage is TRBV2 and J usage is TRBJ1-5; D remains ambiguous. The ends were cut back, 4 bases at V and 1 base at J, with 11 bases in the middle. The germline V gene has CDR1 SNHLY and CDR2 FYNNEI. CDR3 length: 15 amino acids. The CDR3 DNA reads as TGTGCCAGCAGTGGAGCCAGATTGAGCAATCAGCCCCAGCATTCT. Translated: CASSGARLSNQPQHS.

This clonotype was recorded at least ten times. The CDR3 sequence: CASGQNSGNTIYF. In nucleotides, the CDR3 is TGTGCCAGCGGTCAGAACTCTGGAAACACCATATATTTT. V gene TRBV2 combines with J gene TRBJ1-3; D call uncertain. The CDR3 is 13 residues long. V dropped 8 bases and J dropped 0 bases, with 8 bases sitting between them. Germline V gene sequence: CDR1 SNHLY, CDR2 FYNNEI.

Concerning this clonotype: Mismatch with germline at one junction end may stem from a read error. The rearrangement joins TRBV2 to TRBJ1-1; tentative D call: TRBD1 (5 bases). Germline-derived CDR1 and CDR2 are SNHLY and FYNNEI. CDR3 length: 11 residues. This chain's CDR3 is CASSEGGPVGF. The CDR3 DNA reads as TGTGCCAGCAGTGAAGGGGGCCCGGTGGGATTT.

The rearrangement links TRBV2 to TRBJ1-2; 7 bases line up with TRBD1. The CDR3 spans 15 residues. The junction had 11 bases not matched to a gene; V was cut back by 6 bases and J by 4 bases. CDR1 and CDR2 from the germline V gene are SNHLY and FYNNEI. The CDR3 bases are TGTGCCAGCAGAGGAGGGGCAGGGGGACGCTATGGCTACACCTTC. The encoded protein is CASRGGAGGRYGYTF. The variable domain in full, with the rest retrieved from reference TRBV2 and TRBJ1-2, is EPEVTQTPSHQVTQMGQEVILRCVPISNHLYFYWYRQILGQKVEFLVSFYNNEISEKSEIFDDQFSVERPDGSNFTLKIRSTKLEDSAMYFCASRGGAGGRYGYTFGSGTRLTVV.

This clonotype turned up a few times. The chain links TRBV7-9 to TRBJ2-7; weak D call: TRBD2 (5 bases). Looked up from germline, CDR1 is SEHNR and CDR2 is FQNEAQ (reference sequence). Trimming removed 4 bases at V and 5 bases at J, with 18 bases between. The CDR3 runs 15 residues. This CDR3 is CASSSGIRVRHEQYF. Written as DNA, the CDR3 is TGTGCCAGCAGCTCCGGGATCCGAGTCCGTCACGAGCAGTACTTC.

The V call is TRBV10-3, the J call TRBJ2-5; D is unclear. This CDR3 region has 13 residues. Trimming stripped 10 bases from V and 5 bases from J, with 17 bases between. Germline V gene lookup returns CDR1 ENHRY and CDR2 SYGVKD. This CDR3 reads CASTSSWRETQYF. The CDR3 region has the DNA TGTGCCAGCACGTCATCTTGGCGGGAGACCCAGTACTTC.

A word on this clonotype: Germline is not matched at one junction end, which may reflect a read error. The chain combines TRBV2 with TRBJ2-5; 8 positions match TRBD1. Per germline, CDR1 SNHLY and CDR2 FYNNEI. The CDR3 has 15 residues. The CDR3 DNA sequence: TGTGCCACCGGACAGGGCCCTCCCAAACAAGAGGCCCAGTACTTC. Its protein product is CATGQGPPKQEAQYF. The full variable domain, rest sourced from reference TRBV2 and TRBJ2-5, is EPEVTQTPSHQVTQMGQEVILRCVPISNHLYFYWYRQILGQKVEFLVSFYNNEISEKSEIFDDQFSVERPDGSNFTLKIRSTKLEDSAMYFCATGQGPPKQEAQYFGPGTRLLVL.

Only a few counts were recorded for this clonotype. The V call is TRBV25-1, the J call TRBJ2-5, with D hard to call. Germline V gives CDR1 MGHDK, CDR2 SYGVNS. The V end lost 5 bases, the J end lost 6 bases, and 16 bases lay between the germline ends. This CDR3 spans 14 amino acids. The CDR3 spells CASSPAHPHKTQYF. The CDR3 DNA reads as TGTGCCAGCAGTCCCGCCCACCCCCATAAGACCCAGTACTTC. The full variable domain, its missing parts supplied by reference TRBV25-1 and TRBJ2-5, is EADIYQTPRYLVIGTGKKITLECSQTMGHDKMYWYQQDPGMELHLIHYSYGVNSTEKGDLSSESTVSRIRTEHFPLTLESARPSHTSQYLCASSPAHPHKTQYFGPGTRLLVL.

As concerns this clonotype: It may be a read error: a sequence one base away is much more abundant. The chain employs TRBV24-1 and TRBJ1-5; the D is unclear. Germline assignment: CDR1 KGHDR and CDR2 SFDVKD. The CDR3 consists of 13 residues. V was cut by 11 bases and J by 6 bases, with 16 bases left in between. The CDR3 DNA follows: TGTGCCAGTGCCCCTACCGAGGGTCAGCCCCAGCATTTT. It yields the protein CASAPTEGQPQHF.